Listed below are T cell receptor beta chains from one sample, sequenced in a study of cytomegalovirus exposure and HLA in healthy donors. Libraries were prepared by immunoSEQ multiplex PCR; TCRdb keeps only in-frame clonotypes and omits some of them. Of approximately 170,000 clones in the sample, about 72% were seen once. The specimen was PBMCs. The receptors stem from a girl between 10 and 17 years old in good health and CMV-seronegative. Both conserved end residues are part of each CDR3. A D gene is named only where the DNA matches it firmly. Rows may omit the clone size; those that give it use once, few, many or a size class.

clone_size	j_call	d_call	v_call	cdr3_nt	cdr3_aa
few	TRBJ1-5	-	TRBV6-5	TGTGCCAGCGGGAGGGGACACGGCAATCAGCCCCAGCATTTT	CASGRGHGNQPQHF
-	TRBJ2-3	TRBD2	TRBV18	TGTGCCAGCTCATCGGGACTAGCGGGGCTATCAGATACGCAGTATTTT	CASSSGLAGLSDTQYF
-	TRBJ1-2	-	TRBV6-5	TGTGCCAGCAGTTTAGAGTTGCGGGGGGATAACTATGGCTACACCTTC	CASSLELRGDNYGYTF
-	TRBJ2-1	-	TRBV7-9	TGTGCCAGCAGCTTGGGACTGGGATCCCCCTACAATGAGCAGTTCTTC	CASSLGLGSPYNEQFF
-	TRBJ1-6	-	TRBV13	TGTGCCAGCAGCGGCCTAAGGGGAGGAAATTCACCCCTCCACTTT	CASSGLRGGNSPLHF
-	TRBJ1-2	-	TRBV10-3	TGTGCCTCGGGGCCGGGAGGGGAAGGCTACACCTTC	CASGPGGEGYTF
-	TRBJ2-7	TRBD1	TRBV27	TGTGCCAGCAGTAAATTAACAGGGGCTGCCTACGAGCAGTACTTC	CASSKLTGAAYEQYF
-	TRBJ2-5	-	TRBV14	TGTGCCAGCAGCCCATTGGCCACAGTAGTCGAGACCCAGTACTTC	CASSPLATVVETQYF
-	TRBJ2-1	-	TRBV7-2	TGTGCCAGCAGCTTAGTGGGCGGGGATGAGCAGTTCTTC	CASSLVGGDEQFF
few	TRBJ1-5	-	TRBV19	TGTGCCAGTGACTCAGGGGCTCAGCCCCAGCATTTT	CASDSGAQPQHF
few	TRBJ2-1	-	TRBV9	TGTGCCAGCAGCCTCTACGGGACTCCGAATGAGCAGTTCTTC	CASSLYGTPNEQFF
-	TRBJ1-2	-	TRBV5-8	TGTGCCAGCAGCTTCGGGACGGGGGGAGGCTACACCTTC	CASSFGTGGGYTF
-	TRBJ2-2	-	TRBV6-4	TGTGCCAGCAGAATTCAGACAGCCTCCGGGGAGCTGTTTTTT	CASRIQTASGELFF
-	TRBJ2-7	TRBD1	TRBV27	TGTGCCAGCAGTTTAGACAGGGTAAACGAGCAGTACTTC	CASSLDRVNEQYF
few	TRBJ1-2	-	TRBV5-1	TGCGCCACCGCCTCACAGGGAGACTATGGCTACACCTTC	CATASQGDYGYTF
-	TRBJ2-7	TRBD2	TRBV11-2	TGTGCCAGCAGCTTAGATGCCGGGACTAGGAATAACTACGAGCAGTACTTC	CASSLDAGTRNNYEQYF
-	TRBJ1-4	-	TRBV10-3	TGTGCCATCAGTGAGTCCCTTAGGCGTGGAGGGGAAAAACTGTTTTTT	CAISESLRRGGEKLFF
once	TRBJ2-7	-	TRBV6-6	TGTGCCAGCAGTTACTCCCGGGGAGTCGTACTCTACGAGCAGTACTTC	CASSYSRGVVLYEQYF
-	TRBJ1-2	TRBD1	TRBV7-9	TGTGCCAGCAGCGCCGGGACAGGGACGGGCTACACCTTC	CASSAGTGTGYTF
-	TRBJ2-1	TRBD2	TRBV28	TGTGCCAGCAGTTCCTCCCTACTAGCGGGGGGGACCTACAATGAGCAGTTCTTC	CASSSSLLAGGTYNEQFF
-	TRBJ2-1	TRBD1	TRBV5-4	TGTGCCAGCAGCTTGAGGGACAGACTAACCTACAATGAGCAGTTCTTC	CASSLRDRLTYNEQFF
-	TRBJ1-4	TRBD1	TRBV5-1	TGCGCCAGCAGCCCCGGACAGGGGGCGGGTGAAAAACTGTTTTTT	CASSPGQGAGEKLFF
-	TRBJ2-7	TRBD1	TRBV6-5	TGTGCCAGCAGTCCTGGACAGGGGGTTAGGTACGAGCAGTACTTC	CASSPGQGVRYEQYF
-	TRBJ2-5	TRBD2	TRBV2	TGTGCCAGCGCCGGAACTAGCGGGGAAGAGACCCAGTACTTC	CASAGTSGEETQYF
-	TRBJ2-5	-	TRBV20-1	TGCAGTGCGCGGACTCAAGAGACCCAGTACTTC	CSARTQETQYF
-	TRBJ2-5	-	TRBV9	TGTGCCAGCAGCGTCGGGACACAAGAGACCCAGTACTTC	CASSVGTQETQYF
-	TRBJ2-3	TRBD1	TRBV2	TGTGCCAGCAGTGGAACCTTTACGACAGGGTCGCAGTATTTT	CASSGTFTTGSQYF
-	TRBJ2-3	TRBD1	TRBV5-1	TGCGCCAGCAGCTCGACAGGGGGTCCCACAGATACGCAGTATTTT	CASSSTGGPTDTQYF
-	TRBJ2-7	TRBD1	TRBV6-5	TGTGCCAGCAGTAGACAGGGCTACGAGCAGTACTTC	CASSRQGYEQYF
-	TRBJ2-7	-	TRBV25-1	TGTGCCAGCAGCCCACAGGGTTGGGACTCCTACGAGCAGTACTTC	CASSPQGWDSYEQYF
-	TRBJ2-5	-	TRBV29-1	TGCAGCGTTGACGGATTATCCCGGGACTCCGGAGAGACCCAGTACTTC	CSVDGLSRDSGETQYF
-	TRBJ1-2	TRBD1	TRBV19	TGTGCCAGTTATCGACAGGGGGGCTATGGCTACACCTTC	CASYRQGGYGYTF
-	TRBJ2-5	-	TRBV5-6	TGTGCCAGCAGCGCTCTCATACCTGACAGCTTTCTCCAAGAGACCCAGTACTTC	CASSALIPDSFLQETQYF
few	TRBJ1-6	-	TRBV11-2	TGTGCCAGCAGCTTATTCGGACAACCTAATTCACCCCTCCACTTT	CASSLFGQPNSPLHF
-	TRBJ2-7	TRBD2	TRBV2	TGTGCCAGCGCCCCTAGCGGGGGCTCCTACGAGCAGTACTTC	CASAPSGGSYEQYF
-	TRBJ1-2	TRBD1	TRBV6-1	TGTGCCCTGAGGACAGGGGAGCTGCTTGGCTACACCTTC	CALRTGELLGYTF
-	TRBJ2-3	TRBD2	TRBV19	TGTGCCAGTAGTACCCCCAGCGGGGGGGCCTCTCATACGCAGTATTTT	CASSTPSGGASHTQYF
-	TRBJ2-2	-	TRBV5-8	TGTGCCAGCAGCTTTCTAGCAACGGGGACCGGGGAGCTGTTTTTT	CASSFLATGTGELFF
-	TRBJ2-5	-	TRBV6-5	TGTGCCAGCAGGAACAGGGTAGGGACCCAGTACTTC	CASRNRVGTQYF
-	TRBJ2-2	-	TRBV7-9	TGTGCCAGCATCCTGGGGGCAGGGGAAAACACCGGGGAGCTGTTTTTT	CASILGAGENTGELFF
-	TRBJ2-7	-	TRBV10-3	TGTGCCATCAGTGGTGACAGTAACTACGAGCAGTACTTC	CAISGDSNYEQYF
-	TRBJ1-2	-	TRBV5-1	TGCGCCAGCACCACCGATCTCGCGGGTGGCTACACCTTC	CASTTDLAGGYTF
-	TRBJ1-2	-	TRBV5-1	TGCGCCAGCAGCCATTCCCAAGTAACTCGTTATGGCTACACCTTC	CASSHSQVTRYGYTF
-	TRBJ1-1	TRBD1	TRBV5-6	TGTGCCAGCAGCGTACAGGGGGCTGAAGCTTTCTTT	CASSVQGAEAFF
-	TRBJ2-6	TRBD1	TRBV27	TGTGCCAGCAGTCCACGGACAGGGCACTCTGGGGCCAACGTCCTGACTTTC	CASSPRTGHSGANVLTF
-	TRBJ2-4	-	TRBV27	TGTGCCAGCTCAGAGGGAGCCCCCCTGGTGGACATTCAGTACTTC	CASSEGAPLVDIQYF
-	TRBJ1-1	TRBD1	TRBV2	TGTGCCAGCAGTGGGACAGGGCGGATCACTGAAGCTTTCTTT	CASSGTGRITEAFF
-	TRBJ2-7	TRBD2	TRBV5-1	TGCGCCAGCAGCTCGGGACTAGCGGGGGTTAGCTCCTACGAGCAGTACTTC	CASSSGLAGVSSYEQYF